This T cell receptor beta chain was captured by sequencing in a study of naive and memory T cell subsets (dated by TCRdb to about 2017). Regarding the research as a whole: In the figure summarizing the skin biopsy and whole blood samples, roughly 10 blood donors, 7 tuberculin skin test biopsies and 3 saline control biopsies were reported. PCR2 was typically performed as a SYBR Green qPCR that was stopped at a set threshold, although end-point PCR (around 6 cycles) could be used instead for low-input samples. Skin biopsies were taken from tuberculin skin test sites or from saline-injected control sites and were processed for RNA extraction as described before. Paper-wide results and their limitations: TCR sequences were reportedly recovered from both types of skin biopsy, with far more TCRs being found at tuberculin skin test sites. The paper did not give details on skin biopsy collection and RNA processing but referred to earlier studies for those details. The larger number of TCRs found at tuberculin skin test sites was interpreted as T cell infiltration of a delayed type IV hypersensitivity reaction. The RNA-based method was acknowledged as potentially sensitive to TCR transcript changes with T cell activation and differentiation.

This clonotype is termed medium-sized (0.01 to 0.1%). The antigen this receptor binds is unknown. No quality values exist for individual bases; no much larger clone is one base distant. In the paper's terms, the treatment or condition label means: skin biopsy from PPD injection site in Mantoux-positive individual. Using 3' ligation of a UMI-containing oligonucleotide to TCR cDNA, the study laid out a robust and sensitive protocol to amplify, sequence and analyze TCRs. In individuals with a positive Mantoux test, tuberculin skin test biopsies were taken from sites that had been injected with PPD. Before reverse transcription, total RNA that had not been cell sorted was treated with RQ1 DNase, with a target input of roughly 1 to 1,100 ng. Libraries were prepared from skin biopsies and whole blood to test how robust the pipeline was in samples where T cells are a minority population. V loses 2 bases of germline sequence and J loses 3 bases, and the interval between the two ends is 5 bases. CDR1 and CDR2 are read off the germline V gene (reference sequence) as SGHNT and YYREEE. CDR3 length: 12 amino acids, cysteine to phenylalanine. Only the CDR3 part of the read is kept: 36 bases, read in frame from the first base.

The library was generated by UMI-ligation and nested PCR. The ligated cDNA was amplified in four rounds of PCR with nested alpha and beta constant region primers together with the SP2 primer. For the blood and skin samples, TCR RNA was reverse transcribed with SuperScript IV using primers for the alpha and beta constant regions. T4 RNA ligase 1 was used to ligate an oligonucleotide containing the Illumina SP2 primer and a UMI to the 3' end of the cDNA. The 12-nucleotide UMI consisted of two random hexamers with an eight-base spacer between the hexamers to prevent hairpin formation. TCR alpha and beta chain libraries were processed separately from the second PCR onward, with dual indexing for multiplexing. After pooling, the indexed libraries were analyzed by capillary electrophoresis and sequenced on either an Illumina MiSeq or NextSeq. PhiX DNA at about 4.5-7% was spiked into libraries to increase base diversity and improve cluster recognition. The published analysis was carried out like this. Demultiplexor pulled UMIs out of read 2, joined the UMIs with the TCR sequence from read 1, and separated reads according to sample indices. Decombinator identified V and J genes and V-J junctions and gave each TCR a five-part identifier that included V and J deletions. Collapsinator relied on UMIs to correct both sequencing errors and PCR amplification heterogeneity, producing a UMI-based abundance for each TCR. CDR3Translator converted identifiers to nucleotide sequence, translated to amino acids, and extracted CDR3 regions using terminal motifs. Error-corrected alpha and beta TCR counts from blood and skin were compared after normalization to input RNA amount. TCRdb applied fastp at Q25 and MiXCR to the public reads, then kept only in-frame beta chains. Each CDR3 protein gets just one entry, which takes the most common genes and DNA from the rows behind it. These V and J calls rely on TCRdb rather than the paper's analysis. This sample holds around 33,000 distinct CDR3 sequences; more than 6.5% were observed only once. The ten largest clones take up roughly 3.2% of the sample.

The sequencing here drew on skin, taken from a tuberculin skin test site. The chain links TRBV5-4 with TRBJ2-5; TRBD2 is a weak D gene call, 5 bases matching. The TCR comes from an adult in good health. The nucleotide sequence reads as follows: TGTGCCAGCAGCTTCGGGGAAGAGACCCAGTACTTC. Its protein reads: CASSFGEETQYF.